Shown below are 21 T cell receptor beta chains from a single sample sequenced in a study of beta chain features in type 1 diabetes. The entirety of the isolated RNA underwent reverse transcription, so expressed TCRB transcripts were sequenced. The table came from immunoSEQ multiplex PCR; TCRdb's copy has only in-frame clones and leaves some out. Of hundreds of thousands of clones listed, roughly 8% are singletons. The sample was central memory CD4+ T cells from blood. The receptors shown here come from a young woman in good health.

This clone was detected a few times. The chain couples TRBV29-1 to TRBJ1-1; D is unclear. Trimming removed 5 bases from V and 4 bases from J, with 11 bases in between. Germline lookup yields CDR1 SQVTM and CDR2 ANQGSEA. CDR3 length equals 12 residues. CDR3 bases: TGCAGCGTTCAGAGAATTTCCACTGAAGCTTTCTTT. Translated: CSVQRISTEAFF.

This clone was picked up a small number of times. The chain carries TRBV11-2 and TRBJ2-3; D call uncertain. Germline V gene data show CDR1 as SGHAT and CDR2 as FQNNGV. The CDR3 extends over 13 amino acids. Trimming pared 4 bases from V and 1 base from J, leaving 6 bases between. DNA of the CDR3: TGTGCCAGCAGCTCCCCGGGCACAGATACGCAGTATTTT. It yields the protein CASSSPGTDTQYF.

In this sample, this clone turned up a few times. For the CDR3, the DNA is TGTGCCAGCTGTCAGACAGGGAACTCCTACGAGCAGTACTTC. This translates into CASCQTGNSYEQYF. J is TRBJ2-7 and V is TRBV2; 7 bases line up with TRBD1. Trimming removed 8 bases from V and 0 bases from J; junction bases left unmatched: 7. CDR1 and CDR2 (germline): SNHLY, FYNNEI. CDR3 size: 14 residues.

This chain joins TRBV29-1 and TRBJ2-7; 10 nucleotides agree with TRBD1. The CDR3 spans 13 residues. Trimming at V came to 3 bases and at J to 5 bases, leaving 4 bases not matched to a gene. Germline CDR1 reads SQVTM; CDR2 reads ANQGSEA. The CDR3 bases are TGCAGCGTTGAGACAGGGGGCAACAACGAGCAGTACTTC. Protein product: CSVETGGNNEQYF.

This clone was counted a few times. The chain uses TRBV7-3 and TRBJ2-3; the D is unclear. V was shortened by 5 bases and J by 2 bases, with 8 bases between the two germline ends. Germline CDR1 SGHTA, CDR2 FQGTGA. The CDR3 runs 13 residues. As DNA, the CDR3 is TGTGCCAGCAGCAAACAATACACAGATACGCAGTATTTT. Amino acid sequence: CASSKQYTDTQYF.

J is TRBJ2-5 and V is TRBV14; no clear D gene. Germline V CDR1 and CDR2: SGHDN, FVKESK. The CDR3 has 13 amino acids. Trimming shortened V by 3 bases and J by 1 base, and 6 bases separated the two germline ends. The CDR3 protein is CASSQNSQETQYF. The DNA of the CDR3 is TGTGCCAGCAGCCAGAACAGCCAAGAGACCCAGTACTTC.

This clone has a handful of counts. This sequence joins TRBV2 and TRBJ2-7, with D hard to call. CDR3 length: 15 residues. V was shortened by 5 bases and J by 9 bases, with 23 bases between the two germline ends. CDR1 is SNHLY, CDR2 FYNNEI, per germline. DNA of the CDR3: TGTGCCAGCAGTCCCTCTGCTCAAAGTGCCGGTAGGCAGTACTTC. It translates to CASSPSAQSAGRQYF. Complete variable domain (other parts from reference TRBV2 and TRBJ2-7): EPEVTQTPSHQVTQMGQEVILRCVPISNHLYFYWYRQILGQKVEFLVSFYNNEISEKSEIFDDQFSVERPDGSNFTLKIRSTKLEDSAMYFCASSPSAQSAGRQYFGPGTRLTVT.

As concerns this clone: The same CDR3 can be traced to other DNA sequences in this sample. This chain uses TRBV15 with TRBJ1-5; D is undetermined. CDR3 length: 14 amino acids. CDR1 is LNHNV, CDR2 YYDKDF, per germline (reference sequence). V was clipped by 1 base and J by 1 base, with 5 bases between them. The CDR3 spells CATSRVTSNQPQHF. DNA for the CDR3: TGTGCCACCAGCAGAGTAACAAGCAATCAGCCCCAGCATTTT.

The CDR3 bases are TGTGCCAGCAGCTTAACGTCTGGAGATACGCAGTATTTT. Its protein is CASSLTSGDTQYF. The chain joins TRBV7-9 to TRBJ2-3; D gene unclear. The CDR3 loop spans 13 amino acids. V lost 2 bases and J lost 5, with 8 bases in between. Looked up from germline, CDR1 is SEHNR and CDR2 is FQNEAQ (reference sequence).

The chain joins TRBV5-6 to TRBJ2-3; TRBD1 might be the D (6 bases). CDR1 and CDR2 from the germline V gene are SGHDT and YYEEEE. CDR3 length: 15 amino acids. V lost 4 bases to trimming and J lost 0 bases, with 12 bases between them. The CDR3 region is CASSLLGASTDTQYF. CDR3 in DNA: TGTGCCAGCAGCCTGTTGGGGGCTAGCACAGATACGCAGTATTTT.

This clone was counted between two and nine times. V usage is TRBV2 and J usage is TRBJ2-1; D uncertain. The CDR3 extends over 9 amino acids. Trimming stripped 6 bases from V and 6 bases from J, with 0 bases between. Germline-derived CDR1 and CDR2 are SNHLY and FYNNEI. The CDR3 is CASSNEQFF. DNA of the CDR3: TGTGCCAGCAGCAATGAGCAGTTCTTC.

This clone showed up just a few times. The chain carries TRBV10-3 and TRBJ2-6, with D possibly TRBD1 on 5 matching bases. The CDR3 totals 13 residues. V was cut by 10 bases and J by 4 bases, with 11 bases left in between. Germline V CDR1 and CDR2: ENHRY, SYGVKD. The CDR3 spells CATQGSGANVLTF. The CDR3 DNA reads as TGTGCCACCCAGGGATCCGGGGCCAACGTCCTGACTTTC.

The CDR3: CASSPHSGQWQETQYF. CDR3 coding DNA: TGTGCCAGCAGCCCCCACTCGGGACAGTGGCAAGAGACCCAGTACTTC. The chain carries TRBV9 and TRBJ2-5; 7 bases map to TRBD1. CDR3 length: 16 amino acids. CDR1 and CDR2 (germline): SGDLS, YYNGEE. J gave up 2 bases and V 4 bases, and 11 bases lay outside the gene matches. Full variable domain (rest looked up from reference TRBV9 and TRBJ2-5): DSGVTQTPKHLITATGQRVTLRCSPRSGDLSVYWYQQSLDQGLQFLIQYYNGEERAKGNILERFSAQQFPDLHSELNLSSLELGDSALYFCASSPHSGQWQETQYFGPGTRLLVL.

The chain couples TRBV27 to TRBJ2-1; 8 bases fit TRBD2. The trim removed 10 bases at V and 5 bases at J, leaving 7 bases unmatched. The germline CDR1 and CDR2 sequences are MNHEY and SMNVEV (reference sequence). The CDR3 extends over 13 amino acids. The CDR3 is CAIRLAPDNEQFF. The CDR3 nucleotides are TGTGCCATCCGACTAGCGCCAGACAATGAGCAGTTCTTC.

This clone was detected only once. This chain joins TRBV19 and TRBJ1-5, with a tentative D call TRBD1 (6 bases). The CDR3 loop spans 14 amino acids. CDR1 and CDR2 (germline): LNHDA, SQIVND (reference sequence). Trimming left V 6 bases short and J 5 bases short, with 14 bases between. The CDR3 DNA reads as TGTGCCAGTAGATCGACAGGTACCGATCAGCCCCAGCATTTT. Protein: CASRSTGTDQPQHF. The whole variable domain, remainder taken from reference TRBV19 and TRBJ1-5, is DGGITQSPKYLFRKEGQNVTLSCEQNLNHDAMYWYRQDPGQGLRLIYYSQIVNDFQKGDIAEGYSVSREKKESFPLTVTSAQKNPTAFYLCASRSTGTDQPQHFGDGTRLSIL.

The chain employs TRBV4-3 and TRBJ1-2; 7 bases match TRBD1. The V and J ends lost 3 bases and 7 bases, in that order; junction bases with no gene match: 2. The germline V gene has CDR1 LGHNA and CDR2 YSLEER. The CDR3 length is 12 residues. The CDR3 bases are TGCGCCAGCAGCCACACAGGGGTTGGCTACACCTTC. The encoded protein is CASSHTGVGYTF.

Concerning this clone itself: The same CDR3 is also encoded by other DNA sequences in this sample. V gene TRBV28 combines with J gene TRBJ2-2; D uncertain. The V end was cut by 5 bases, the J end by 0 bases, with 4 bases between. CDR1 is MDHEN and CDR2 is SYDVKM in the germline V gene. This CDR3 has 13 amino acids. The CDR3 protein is CASSVANTGELFF. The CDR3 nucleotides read TGTGCCAGCAGTGTGGCGAACACCGGGGAGCTGTTTTTT.

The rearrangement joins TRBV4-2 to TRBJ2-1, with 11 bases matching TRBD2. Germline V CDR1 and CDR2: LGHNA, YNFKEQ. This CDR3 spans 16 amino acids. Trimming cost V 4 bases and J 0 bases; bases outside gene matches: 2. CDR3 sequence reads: CASSPTSGGSYNEQFF. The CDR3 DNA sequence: TGTGCCAGCAGCCCAACTAGCGGGGGCTCCTACAATGAGCAGTTCTTC.

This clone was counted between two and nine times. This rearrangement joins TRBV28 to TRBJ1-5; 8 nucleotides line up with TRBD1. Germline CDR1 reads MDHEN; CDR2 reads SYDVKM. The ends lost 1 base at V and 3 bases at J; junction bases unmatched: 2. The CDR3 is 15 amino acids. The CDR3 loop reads CASSLSGGNNQPQHF. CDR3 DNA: TGTGCCAGCAGTTTATCAGGGGGCAACAATCAGCCCCAGCATTTT.

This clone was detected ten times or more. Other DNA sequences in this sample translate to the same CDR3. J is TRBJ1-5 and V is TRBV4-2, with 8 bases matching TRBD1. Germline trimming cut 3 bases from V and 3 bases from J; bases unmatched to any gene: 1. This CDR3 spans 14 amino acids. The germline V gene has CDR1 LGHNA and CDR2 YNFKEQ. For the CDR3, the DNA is TGTGCCAGCAGCCAGGGACAGGACAATCAGCCCCAGCATTTT. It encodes CASSQGQDNQPQHF.

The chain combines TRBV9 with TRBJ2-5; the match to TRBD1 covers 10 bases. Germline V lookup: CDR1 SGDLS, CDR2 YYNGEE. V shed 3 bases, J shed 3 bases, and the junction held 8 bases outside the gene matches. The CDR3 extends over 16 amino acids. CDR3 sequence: CASSDSAGTGEETQYF. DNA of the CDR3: TGTGCCAGCAGCGACTCCGCCGGGACAGGGGAAGAGACCCAGTACTTC. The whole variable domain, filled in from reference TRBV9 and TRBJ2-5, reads DSGVTQTPKHLITATGQRVTLRCSPRSGDLSVYWYQQSLDQGLQFLIQYYNGEERAKGNILERFSAQQFPDLHSELNLSSLELGDSALYFCASSDSAGTGEETQYFGPGTRLLVL.